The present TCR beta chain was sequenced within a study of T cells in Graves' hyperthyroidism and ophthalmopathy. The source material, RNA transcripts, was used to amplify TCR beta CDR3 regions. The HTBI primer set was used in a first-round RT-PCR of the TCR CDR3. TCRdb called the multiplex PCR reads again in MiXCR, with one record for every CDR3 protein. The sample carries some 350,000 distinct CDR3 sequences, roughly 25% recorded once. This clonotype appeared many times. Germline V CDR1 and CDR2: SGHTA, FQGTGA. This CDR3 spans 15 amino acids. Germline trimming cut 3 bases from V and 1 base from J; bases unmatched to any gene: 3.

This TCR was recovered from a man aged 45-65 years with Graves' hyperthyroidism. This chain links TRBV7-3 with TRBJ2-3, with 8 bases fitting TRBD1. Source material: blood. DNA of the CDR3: TGTGCCAGCAGCTTGACAGGGGTGGGCACAGATACGCAGTATTTT. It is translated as CASSLTGVGTDTQYF.